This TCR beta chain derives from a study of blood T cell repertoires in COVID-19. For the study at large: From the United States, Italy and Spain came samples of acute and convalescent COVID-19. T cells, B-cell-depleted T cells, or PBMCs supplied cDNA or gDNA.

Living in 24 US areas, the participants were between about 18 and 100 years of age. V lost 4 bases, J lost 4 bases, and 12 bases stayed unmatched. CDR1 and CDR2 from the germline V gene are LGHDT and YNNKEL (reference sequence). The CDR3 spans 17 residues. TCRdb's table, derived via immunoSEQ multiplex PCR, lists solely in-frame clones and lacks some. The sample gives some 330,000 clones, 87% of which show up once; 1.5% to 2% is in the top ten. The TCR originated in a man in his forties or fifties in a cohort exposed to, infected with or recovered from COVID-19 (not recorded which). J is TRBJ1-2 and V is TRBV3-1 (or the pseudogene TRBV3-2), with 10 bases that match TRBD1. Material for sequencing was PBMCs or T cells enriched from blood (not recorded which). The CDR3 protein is CASSLGMGQGLGYGYTF. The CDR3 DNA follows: TGTGCCAGCAGCCTGGGGATGGGACAGGGGTTGGGCTATGGCTACACCTTC.